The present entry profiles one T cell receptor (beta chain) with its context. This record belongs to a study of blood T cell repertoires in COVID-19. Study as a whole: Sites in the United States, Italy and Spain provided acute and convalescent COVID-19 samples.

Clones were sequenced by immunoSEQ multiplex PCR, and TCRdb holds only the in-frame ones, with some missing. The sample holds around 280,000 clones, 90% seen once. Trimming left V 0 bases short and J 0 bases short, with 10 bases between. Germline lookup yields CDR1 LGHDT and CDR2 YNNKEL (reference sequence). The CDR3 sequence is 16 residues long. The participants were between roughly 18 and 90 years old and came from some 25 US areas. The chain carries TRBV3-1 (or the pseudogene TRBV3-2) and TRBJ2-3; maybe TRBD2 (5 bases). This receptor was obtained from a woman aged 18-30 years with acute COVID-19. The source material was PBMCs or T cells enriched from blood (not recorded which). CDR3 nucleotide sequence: TGTGCCAGCAGCCAAGATGGGCGGGCGAGCACAGATACGCAGTATTTT. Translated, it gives CASSQDGRASTDTQYF.